Below, 32 T cell receptor beta chains from the same sample are listed, as sequenced in a study of blood T cell repertoires in COVID-19 (dated by TCRdb to 2018 to 2020). Libraries were constructed by the immunoSEQ multiplex PCR assay. What TCRdb holds here is the immuneACCESS table cut down to in-frame rearrangements. Part of the clones is not present; checked against another copy, under half of the missing clones reflect an unresolved V gene, and the others are unexplained. In this sample the table shows 200,000 to 300,000 clones, 88% of which occur a single time. 4% of the sample goes to the ten largest clones. The sequenced sample was peripheral blood. The source of these receptors is a man aged 55 to 69 who had recovered from COVID-19.

The V call is TRBV5-1, the J call TRBJ1-4; D may be TRBD1 (6 bases). CDR3 length equals 17 residues. Germline V gene data show CDR1 as SGHRS and CDR2 as YFSETQ. Trimming removed 3 bases from V and 0 bases from J, with 15 bases in between. The CDR3 sequence: CASSSIGGAATNEKLFF. CDR3 DNA: TGCGCCAGCAGCTCAATCGGGGGGGCTGCAACTAATGAAAAACTGTTTTTT.

Here the CDR3 DNA reads TGTGCCAGCAGCACAGGGGACAGGGGTGAAGCTTTCTTT. Encoded protein: CASSTGDRGEAFF. The rearrangement joins TRBV9 to TRBJ1-1; 10 bases agree with TRBD1. The germline V gene encodes CDR1 SGDLS and CDR2 YYNGEE. The CDR3 has 13 residues. The ends lost 4 bases at V and 7 bases at J; junction bases unmatched: 4. The variable domain in full, with the rest retrieved from reference TRBV9 and TRBJ1-1, is DSGVTQTPKHLITATGQRVTLRCSPRSGDLSVYWYQQSLDQGLQFLIQYYNGEERAKGNILERFSAQQFPDLHSELNLSSLELGDSALYFCASSTGDRGEAFFGQGTRLTVV.

The chain employs TRBV27 and TRBJ2-3; tentative D call: TRBD2 (7 bases). Germline CDR1 and CDR2: MNHEY and SMNVEV (reference sequence). V was pared by 7 bases and J by 8 bases, with 19 bases between. The CDR3 totals 14 residues. CDR3 in DNA: TGTGCCAGCACTGACGGGGGGCCTGGCGGTACGCAGTATTTT. It encodes CASTDGGPGGTQYF.

This sequence joins TRBV6-2 or TRBV6-3 and TRBJ1-1; no clear D. V gave up 2 bases and J gave up 6 bases, with 13 bases separating them. This CDR3 comprises 14 residues. The germline CDR1 and CDR2 sequences are MNHEY and SVGEGT. The CDR3 protein is CASSYTVLEPEAFF. In DNA, the CDR3 is TGTGCCAGCAGTTACACTGTTCTGGAGCCTGAAGCTTTCTTT.

The chain carries TRBV9 and TRBJ1-2, with 7 bases aligning to TRBD1. Trimming cost V 0 bases and J 6 bases; bases outside gene matches: 14. The CDR3 spans 17 residues. CDR1 and CDR2 from the germline V gene are SGDLS and YYNGEE. The CDR3 loop is CASSVAIGGQPIHGYTF. DNA of the CDR3: TGTGCCAGCAGCGTAGCAATTGGGGGACAGCCCATTCATGGCTACACCTTC. The variable domain in full, with the rest retrieved from reference TRBV9 and TRBJ1-2, is DSGVTQTPKHLITATGQRVTLRCSPRSGDLSVYWYQQSLDQGLQFLIQYYNGEERAKGNILERFSAQQFPDLHSELNLSSLELGDSALYFCASSVAIGGQPIHGYTFGSGTRLTVV.

The genes are TRBV12-3 or TRBV12-4 and TRBJ1-1; D is ambiguous. V was trimmed by 6 bases and J by 4 bases, leaving 12 bases between them. The CDR3 is 13 amino acids. The CDR3 loop reads CASRVRATTEAFF. CDR3 DNA: TGTGCCAGCAGAGTTCGAGCGACCACTGAAGCTTTCTTT.

The J gene is TRBJ1-1, the V gene TRBV19, with no clear D. V was shortened by 5 bases and J by 3 bases, with 10 bases between the two germline ends. The CDR3 runs to 13 residues. The germline gives CDR1 LNHDA, CDR2 SQIVND (reference sequence). The chain's CDR3 is CASSRYADTEAFF. The CDR3 DNA is TGTGCCAGTAGTCGGTACGCGGACACTGAAGCTTTCTTT.

This rearrangement joins TRBV30 to TRBJ2-4, with unresolved D. Germline loops: CDR1 GTSNPN, CDR2 SVGIG (reference sequence). V was shortened by 2 bases and J by 15 bases, with 14 bases between the two germline ends. This CDR3 has 11 amino acids. CDR3 amino acids: CAWSSDFSRYF. DNA of the CDR3: TGTGCCTGGAGTAGCGACTTTTCGCGGTACTTC.

The chain combines TRBV11-2 with TRBJ1-1, with a weak D call TRBD1 (5 bases). CDR1 is SGHAT, CDR2 FQNNGV, per germline. This CDR3 comprises 14 residues. Trimming removed 0 bases from V and 11 bases from J, with 16 bases in between. The CDR3 DNA is TGTGCCAGCAGCTTAGAGGGCAGGGTGGAAGGGGCTTTCTTT. Protein sequence: CASSLEGRVEGAFF.

CDR3 in amino acids: CASSSGTGPTNEKLFF. In DNA, the CDR3 is TGTGCCAGCAGCTCCGGGACAGGGCCAACTAATGAAAAACTGTTTTTT. The V call is TRBV7-8, the J call TRBJ1-4; 9 bases fit TRBD1. V shed 4 bases, J shed 0 bases, and the junction held 3 bases outside the gene matches. The CDR3 totals 16 residues. Germline V CDR1 and CDR2: SGHVS, FQNEAQ.

The rearrangement uses TRBV7-2 and TRBJ1-1, with D perhaps matching TRBD1 (6 bases). Deletions cut 5 bases from V and 0 bases from J, with 13 bases between. This CDR3 is 15 amino acids long. Germline V gives CDR1 SGHTA, CDR2 FQGNSA. The CDR3 bases are TGTGCCAGCAGCCCGAGACAGGAAATGAACACTGAAGCTTTCTTT. It specifies CASSPRQEMNTEAFF.

The V gene is TRBV30, the J gene TRBJ2-1, with D uncertain. This CDR3 is built from 11 residues. Germline assignment: CDR1 GTSNPN and CDR2 SVGIG (reference sequence). With 0 bases removed from V and 9 bases from J, the gap between germline ends came to 6 bases. In DNA form, the CDR3 reads TGTGCCTGGAGTGTACTTTTTGAGCAGTTCTTC. Protein sequence: CAWSVLFEQFF.

The chain links TRBV10-2 to TRBJ2-1, with 7 bases fitting TRBD2. CDR1 and CDR2 from the germline V gene are WSHSY and SAAADI. With 0 bases clipped from V and 5 bases from J, the junction kept 13 bases outside the gene matches. The CDR3 contains 18 residues. The CDR3: CASSESLFIGTINNEQFF. CDR3 nucleotides: TGCGCCAGCAGTGAGTCCCTCTTCATCGGGACTATTAACAATGAGCAGTTCTTC.

The chain combines TRBV5-1 with TRBJ2-1; D is uncertain. Germline V gene data show CDR1 as SGHRS and CDR2 as YFSETQ. The CDR3 totals 16 residues. V was pared by 0 bases and J by 0 bases, with 10 bases between. CDR3 protein: CASSLGFRSSYNEQFF. DNA of the CDR3: TGCGCCAGCAGCTTGGGTTTCCGGAGCTCCTACAATGAGCAGTTCTTC.

The chain carries TRBV9 and TRBJ1-1; 7 bases are a match to TRBD1. The CDR3 is 15 residues long. V lost 4 bases, J lost 1 base, and 7 bases stayed unmatched. CDR1 and CDR2 from the germline V gene are SGDLS and YYNGEE. The CDR3 sequence is CASSRLGQENTEAFF. The CDR3 DNA reads as TGTGCCAGCAGCCGACTCGGACAGGAGAACACTGAAGCTTTCTTT.

The chain couples TRBV9 to TRBJ1-2; the D gene is possibly TRBD1 (6 bases). This CDR3 is 14 amino acids long. The germline CDR1 and CDR2 sequences are SGDLS and YYNGEE. The germline V and J ends were trimmed by 0 bases and 8 bases, with 14 bases remaining between them. The DNA for the CDR3 is TGTGCCAGCAGCGTAGCCAACAGGGCACAAGGCTACACCTTC. This translates into CASSVANRAQGYTF.

The J gene is TRBJ1-2, the V gene TRBV5-4; TRBD1 agrees at 7 bases. V was clipped by 3 bases and J by 4 bases; unmatched bases: 6. From germline, CDR1 is SGHNT and CDR2 YYREEE (reference sequence). The CDR3 length is 14 residues. The CDR3 spells CASSSPQGSYGYTF. As DNA, the CDR3 is TGTGCCAGCAGCTCCCCACAGGGGAGCTATGGCTACACCTTC.

This chain connects TRBV4-2 to TRBJ2-1; 8 bases line up with TRBD1. The V and J ends lost 5 bases and 4 bases, in that order; junction bases with no gene match: 7. The CDR3 totals 15 residues. Germline CDR1 and CDR2: LGHNA and YNFKEQ. The CDR3 is CASSGGTGFYNEQFF. CDR3 bases: TGTGCCAGCAGCGGAGGGACAGGTTTTTACAATGAGCAGTTCTTC.

The chain joins TRBV6-5 to TRBJ2-3; D is ambiguous. Germline V gives CDR1 MNHEY, CDR2 SVGAGI. With 5 bases removed from V and 1 base from J, the gap between germline ends came to 10 bases. The CDR3 consists of 14 residues. The CDR3 DNA sequence: TGTGCCAGCAGTCCCCGGTCGCGCACAGATACGCAGTATTTT. Translation: CASSPRSRTDTQYF.

This sequence joins TRBV5-4 and TRBJ2-3; D uncertain. V shed 4 bases and J shed 1 base, with 13 bases lying between them. Germline CDR1 and CDR2: SGHNT and YYREEE (reference sequence). The length of the CDR3 is 15 residues. In nucleotides, the CDR3 is TGTGCCAGCAGCGCTCCTGGTACGGGCACAGATACGCAGTATTTT. Residues: CASSAPGTGTDTQYF.

This sequence joins TRBV9 and TRBJ2-3; 11 nucleotides agree with TRBD2. Germline V gives CDR1 SGDLS, CDR2 YYNGEE. The CDR3 has 16 amino acids. After removal of 4 bases from V and 2 bases from J, the junction contained 6 bases not matched to a gene. CDR3 DNA: TGTGCCAGCAGCATCGGGACTAGCGGTTACACAGATACGCAGTATTTT. Residues: CASSIGTSGYTDTQYF.

The chain uses TRBV27 and TRBJ2-3; D might be TRBD1 (6 bases). Germline CDR1 is MNHEY and CDR2 is SMNVEV (reference sequence). With 3 bases removed from V and 3 bases from J, the gap between germline ends came to 13 bases. This CDR3 contains 15 residues. CDR3 DNA: TGTGCCAGCAGTTTTCTGGGCAGGGGAACAGATACGCAGTATTTT. It is translated as CASSFLGRGTDTQYF.

This chain uses TRBV9 with TRBJ2-7; 8 bases map to TRBD2. Unmatched junction bases numbered 6, after V lost 2 bases and J lost 2 bases. Germline V CDR1 and CDR2: SGDLS, YYNGEE. This CDR3 region has 15 residues. CDR3 sequence: CASSVRGSGTYEQYF. DNA for the CDR3: TGTGCCAGCAGCGTTCGGGGTAGCGGGACCTACGAGCAGTACTTC. The entire variable domain, with the rest obtained from reference TRBV9 and TRBJ2-7, is as follows: DSGVTQTPKHLITATGQRVTLRCSPRSGDLSVYWYQQSLDQGLQFLIQYYNGEERAKGNILERFSAQQFPDLHSELNLSSLELGDSALYFCASSVRGSGTYEQYFGPGTRLTVT.

The chain has TRBV27 and TRBJ1-2; D not certain. The CDR3 loop spans 13 amino acids. Germline CDR1 is MNHEY and CDR2 is SMNVEV (reference sequence). Trimming pared 6 bases from V and 7 bases from J, leaving 15 bases between. This CDR3 reads CASRKEGLAGYTF. The CDR3 DNA is TGTGCCAGCAGAAAAGAGGGATTGGCTGGCTACACCTTC.

V gene TRBV6-6 combines with J gene TRBJ2-1, with 9 positions matching TRBD2. The CDR3 runs to 15 residues. V was clipped by 5 bases and J by 0 bases; unmatched bases: 2. Per germline, CDR1 MNHNY and CDR2 SVGAGI (reference sequence). The CDR3 sequence is CASSPAGGSYNEQFF. DNA for the CDR3: TGTGCCAGCAGTCCAGCGGGGGGCTCCTACAATGAGCAGTTCTTC.

V gene TRBV6-6 combines with J gene TRBJ1-5, with D uncertain. CDR3 length equals 15 residues. Germline assignment: CDR1 MNHNY and CDR2 SVGAGI (reference sequence). With 6 bases removed from V and 6 bases from J, the gap between germline ends came to 18 bases. The CDR3 spells CASSQTPQGSQPQHF. The DNA of the CDR3 is TGTGCCAGCAGCCAAACTCCTCAAGGGAGTCAGCCCCAGCATTTT.

This clone appeared a few times. The CDR3 DNA is TGTGCCAGCAGTGGCTGGGCAGGCAATCAGCCCCAGCATTTT. It yields the protein CASSGWAGNQPQHF. The chain combines TRBV2 with TRBJ1-5; no reliable D call. The CDR3 consists of 14 residues. Germline CDR1 and CDR2: SNHLY and FYNNEI. Trimming took off 4 bases at V and 2 bases at J, with 9 bases between the two ends.

The V and J genes are TRBV7-2 and TRBJ2-1; 7 bases line up with TRBD2. J lost 7 bases, V lost 2 bases, and 14 bases had no gene match. This CDR3 is 17 amino acids long. CDR1 and CDR2 (germline): SGHTA, FQGNSA. The CDR3 loop is CASSLSPTGGSGNEQFF. CDR3 bases: TGTGCCAGCAGCTTATCCCCCACGGGGGGTTCAGGGAATGAGCAGTTCTTC.

This clone was detected ten times or more. The chain combines TRBV25-1 with TRBJ1-3, with D perhaps matching TRBD1 (6 bases). Germline V gives CDR1 MGHDK, CDR2 SYGVNS. The CDR3 consists of 17 residues. V was clipped by 0 bases and J by 0 bases, with 12 bases between them. The CDR3, as DNA: TGTGCCAGCAGTGAATATGGGGGCACCAGCTCTGGAAACACCATATATTTT. Translated: CASSEYGGTSSGNTIYF.

The V call is TRBV10-3, the J call TRBJ2-7, with 7 bases identical to TRBD2. CDR1 is ENHRY, CDR2 SYGVKD, per germline. The CDR3 consists of 15 residues. With 8 bases clipped from V and 4 bases from J, the junction kept 14 bases outside the gene matches. The CDR3 coding sequence is TGTGCCATCGCCTCAATCACCGGGACTACATACGAGCAGTACTTC. This encodes CAIASITGTTYEQYF.

This chain joins TRBV6-1 and TRBJ2-5; 12 nucleotides align to TRBD1. The CDR3 loop spans 17 amino acids. The J segment lost 1 base and the V segment lost 4 bases, leaving 7 bases of the junction unmatched. The germline gives CDR1 MNHNS, CDR2 SASEGT. CDR3 nucleotide sequence: TGTGCCAGCAGTGGGTGGGACAGGGGGCAGGTCCAAGAGACCCAGTACTTC. Its translation: CASSGWDRGQVQETQYF.

The chain links TRBV6-4 to TRBJ2-3; TRBD2 agrees at 10 bases. V was pared by 4 bases and J by 5 bases, with 6 bases of the junction left unmatched. CDR1 and CDR2 from the germline V gene are MRHNA and SNTAGT. The CDR3 spans 15 residues. For the CDR3, the DNA is TGTGCCAGCAGTGCAAGGACTAGCGGTATAGATACGCAGTATTTT. As protein: CASSARTSGIDTQYF.